The rows below give T cell receptor beta chains drawn from one sample of a study of blood T cells in healthy people across ages. TCRdb re-called the 5' RACE reads through MiXCR, storing one row per CDR3 protein. In the table there are 850,000 or so distinct CDR3 sequences, under 35% of which are singletons. The sequencing sample was made of blood. The source is a woman of 80 years or more in good health. CDR3s include the opening cysteine and the closing phenylalanine or tryptophan. Each record gives: V gene, J gene, D gene, clone size, CDR3 DNA, CDR3 protein. The D gene is left open where the match is weak. Clone size is given for some rows only: seen once, a few or many times, or a class if the clone is expanded.

V gene: TRBV5-4
J gene: TRBJ1-6
D gene: .
clone size: few
CDR3 DNA: TGTGCCAGCAGCCCGGACAGAGGTTCACCCCTCCACTTT
CDR3 protein: CASSPDRGSPLHF

V gene: TRBV5-1
J gene: TRBJ2-3
D gene: .
clone size: .
CDR3 DNA: TGCGCCAGCAGCTTAAGTACAGGCACAGATACGCAGTATTTT
CDR3 protein: CASSLSTGTDTQYF

V gene: TRBV6-1
J gene: TRBJ1-5
D gene: .
clone size: many
CDR3 DNA: TGTGCCGCCGCCGGGGATCAGCCCCAGCATTTT
CDR3 protein: CAAAGDQPQHF

V gene: TRBV20-1
J gene: TRBJ2-1
D gene: .
clone size: many
CDR3 DNA: TGCAGGACTACAGGGTCCTACAATGAGCAGTTCTTC
CDR3 protein: CRTTGSYNEQFF

V gene: TRBV21-1
J gene: TRBJ2-7
D gene: .
clone size: many
CDR3 DNA: TGTGCCAGCAGAATCAAAGGGGGGGGGGACAGGGGAACCTACGAGCAGTACTTC
CDR3 protein: CASRIKGGGDRGTYEQYF

V gene: TRBV4-3
J gene: TRBJ2-3
D gene: TRBD2
clone size: few
CDR3 DNA: TGCGCCAGCAGCCCCTGGGGGGTGACTAGCGGGGGGTCTACAGATACGCAGTATTTT
CDR3 protein: CASSPWGVTSGGSTDTQYF

V gene: TRBV6-5
J gene: TRBJ1-6
D gene: TRBD1
clone size: many
CDR3 DNA: TGTGCCAGCAGACCGAAGCTGACAGGGTGGAATTCACCCCTCCACTTT
CDR3 protein: CASRPKLTGWNSPLHF

V gene: TRBV20-1
J gene: TRBJ2-2
D gene: .
clone size: few
CDR3 DNA: TGCAGTGCTAGAGTTCAGGGAGCCGGGGAGCTGTTTTTT
CDR3 protein: CSARVQGAGELFF

V gene: TRBV2
J gene: TRBJ1-6
D gene: .
clone size: many
CDR3 DNA: TGTGCCAGCAGAGTCTCCGGTCTGTATAATTCACCCCTCCACTTT
CDR3 protein: CASRVSGLYNSPLHF

V gene: TRBV7-9
J gene: TRBJ2-1
D gene: TRBD2
clone size: .
CDR3 DNA: TGTGTCAGCAGCTTAGGGGCTAGCGGGGGCAATGAGCAGTTCTTC
CDR3 protein: CVSSLGASGGNEQFF

V gene: TRBV4-2
J gene: TRBJ1-5
D gene: .
clone size: .
CDR3 DNA: TGTGCCAGCAGCCAAGCGGACTCGGCGTATCAGCCCCAGCATTTT
CDR3 protein: CASSQADSAYQPQHF

V gene: TRBV5-1
J gene: TRBJ2-7
D gene: .
clone size: few
CDR3 DNA: TGCGCCAGCAGCTTCGCCGGGACTCACACCTACAATGAGCAGTACTTC
CDR3 protein: CASSFAGTHTYNEQYF

V gene: TRBV11-2
J gene: TRBJ2-1
D gene: TRBD1
clone size: many
CDR3 DNA: TGTGCCAGCAGCCAACGTCGACAGGGGGTTAACAATGAGCAGTTCTTC
CDR3 protein: CASSQRRQGVNNEQFF

V gene: TRBV6-1
J gene: TRBJ2-5
D gene: TRBD1
clone size: many
CDR3 DNA: TGTGCCAGCAGTGAAGGACAGGGCAAACAAGAGACCCAGTACTTC
CDR3 protein: CASSEGQGKQETQYF

V gene: TRBV7-2
J gene: TRBJ2-3
D gene: .
clone size: many
CDR3 DNA: TGTGCCAGCAGCTTCCCGGGCGTCGCCGGCACAGATACGCAGTATTTT
CDR3 protein: CASSFPGVAGTDTQYF

V gene: TRBV7-2
J gene: TRBJ2-7
D gene: .
clone size: few
CDR3 DNA: TGTGCCAGCAGCTTAGGTGACACCTCCTACGAGCAGTACTTC
CDR3 protein: CASSLGDTSYEQYF

V gene: TRBV6-2/TRBV6-3
J gene: TRBJ2-7
D gene: TRBD2
clone size: many
CDR3 DNA: TGTGCCAGCACCCCCCGCCTCCGGGGACTAGCGGGGGACCAGTACTTC
CDR3 protein: CASTPRLRGLAGDQYF

V gene: TRBV30
J gene: TRBJ1-6
D gene: .
clone size: .
CDR3 DNA: TGTGCCTGGAGAGCGTTCAGGAGCTCCTATAATTCACCCCTCCACTTT
CDR3 protein: CAWRAFRSSYNSPLHF

V gene: TRBV5-5
J gene: TRBJ2-7
D gene: TRBD1
clone size: .
CDR3 DNA: TGTGCCAGCAGCCCCCCACCGGGACAGGGGAAACACGAGCAGTACTTC
CDR3 protein: CASSPPPGQGKHEQYF

V gene: TRBV6-1
J gene: TRBJ1-1
D gene: TRBD1
clone size: .
CDR3 DNA: TGTGCCAGCACCATGACTCCGGACAGGGTAACTGAAGCTTTCTTT
CDR3 protein: CASTMTPDRVTEAFF

V gene: TRBV29-1
J gene: TRBJ2-5
D gene: TRBD2
clone size: many
CDR3 DNA: TGCAGCGTCCAGAGGGGACTACAAGAGACCCAGTACTTC
CDR3 protein: CSVQRGLQETQYF

V gene: TRBV2
J gene: TRBJ2-7
D gene: .
clone size: many
CDR3 DNA: TGTGCCAGACGCCAGGGTTTCTACGAGCAGTACTTC
CDR3 protein: CARRQGFYEQYF

V gene: TRBV12-3/TRBV12-4
J gene: TRBJ2-7
D gene: .
clone size: many
CDR3 DNA: TGTGCCAGCATCACAATCGGCAGCTCCTACGAGCAGTACTTC
CDR3 protein: CASITIGSSYEQYF

V gene: TRBV18
J gene: TRBJ2-7
D gene: .
clone size: many
CDR3 DNA: TGTGCCAGCTCACCACCTATAGACCCCTACGAGCAGTACTTC
CDR3 protein: CASSPPIDPYEQYF

V gene: TRBV4-3
J gene: TRBJ1-6
D gene: .
clone size: many
CDR3 DNA: TGCGCCAGCAGCGCCGAGGGGAATTCACCCCTCCACTTT
CDR3 protein: CASSAEGNSPLHF

V gene: TRBV6-5
J gene: TRBJ2-3
D gene: .
clone size: .
CDR3 DNA: TGTGCCAGCAGTTACGGGGGGTCCTTCACAGATACGCAGTATTTT
CDR3 protein: CASSYGGSFTDTQYF

V gene: TRBV6-2/TRBV6-3
J gene: TRBJ2-5
D gene: TRBD2
clone size: many
CDR3 DNA: TGTGCCAGCAGTTACTCTAGCGGGGAGCCAGAGACCCAGTACTTC
CDR3 protein: CASSYSSGEPETQYF

V gene: TRBV7-2
J gene: TRBJ1-3
D gene: .
clone size: .
CDR3 DNA: TGTGCCAGCAGCTTCGGACTGTTGAGCTCTGGAAACACCATATATTTT
CDR3 protein: CASSFGLLSSGNTIYF

V gene: TRBV5-6
J gene: TRBJ1-4
D gene: TRBD1
clone size: few
CDR3 DNA: TGTGCCAGCAGCTTCACCGGGACAGGTACTGGAAAACTGTTTTTT
CDR3 protein: CASSFTGTGTGKLFF

V gene: TRBV20-1
J gene: TRBJ1-4
D gene: .
clone size: .
CDR3 DNA: TGCAGTGCAGGGAGGGGGGGCAATGAAAAACTGTTTTTT
CDR3 protein: CSAGRGGNEKLFF

V gene: TRBV6-4
J gene: TRBJ1-2
D gene: TRBD1
clone size: few
CDR3 DNA: TGTGCCAGCAGTGTTCGGACAGGGCCGGGTACCTATGGCTACACCTTC
CDR3 protein: CASSVRTGPGTYGYTF

V gene: TRBV7-2
J gene: TRBJ2-7
D gene: .
clone size: .
CDR3 DNA: TGTGCCAGCAGCTTGTTGGTAGGCAGGCAGTACTTC
CDR3 protein: CASSLLVGRQYF

V gene: TRBV4-1
J gene: TRBJ1-4
D gene: TRBD1
clone size: .
CDR3 DNA: TGCGCCAGCAGCTTTACCGGGACAGGTTCTTCAATTGTGTTTTTT
CDR3 protein: CASSFTGTGSSIVFF

V gene: TRBV7-2
J gene: TRBJ1-4
D gene: .
clone size: many
CDR3 DNA: TGTGCCAGCAGCACTTACCCCGCGGCTAATGAAAAACTGTTTTTT
CDR3 protein: CASSTYPAANEKLFF

V gene: TRBV7-2
J gene: TRBJ2-7
D gene: .
clone size: many
CDR3 DNA: TGTGCCAGCAGCCCCCGGGCTGCCTACGAGCAGTACTTC
CDR3 protein: CASSPRAAYEQYF

V gene: TRBV6-5
J gene: TRBJ1-2
D gene: TRBD1
clone size: .
CDR3 DNA: TGTGCCAGCGGGATGACAGGGACCTATGGCTACACCTTC
CDR3 protein: CASGMTGTYGYTF

V gene: TRBV11-2
J gene: TRBJ2-7
D gene: .
clone size: many
CDR3 DNA: TGTGCCAGCAGCGTCGGACAGTCCTACGAGCAGTACTTC
CDR3 protein: CASSVGQSYEQYF

V gene: TRBV27
J gene: TRBJ2-5
D gene: .
clone size: many
CDR3 DNA: TGTGCCAGCAGGAAAGGGGGTTCAGAGACCCAGTACTTC
CDR3 protein: CASRKGGSETQYF

V gene: TRBV11-2
J gene: TRBJ1-3
D gene: .
clone size: .
CDR3 DNA: TGTGCCAGCAGCTTAAATGGCAGGTCTGGAAACACCATATATTTT
CDR3 protein: CASSLNGRSGNTIYF

V gene: TRBV5-1
J gene: TRBJ2-7
D gene: .
clone size: .
CDR3 DNA: TGCGCCAGCAGCCCAACGGGCCGTAACTACGAGCAGTACTTC
CDR3 protein: CASSPTGRNYEQYF

V gene: TRBV11-1
J gene: TRBJ2-1
D gene: .
clone size: once
CDR3 DNA: TGTGCCAGCAGCTTTTCGCGTATGGACTACCAAGAGACCCAGTTCTTC
CDR3 protein: CASSFSRMDYQETQFF

V gene: TRBV7-9
J gene: TRBJ1-1
D gene: .
clone size: many
CDR3 DNA: TGTGCCAGCAGCTTAGCGCAAGGACAGAACACTGAAGCTTTCTTT
CDR3 protein: CASSLAQGQNTEAFF

V gene: TRBV12-3/TRBV12-4
J gene: TRBJ1-4
D gene: .
clone size: few
CDR3 DNA: TGTGCCAGCAGTTTTAGGGTGGGTGGTAATGAAAAACTGTTTTTT
CDR3 protein: CASSFRVGGNEKLFF

V gene: TRBV20-1
J gene: TRBJ2-5
D gene: .
clone size: many
CDR3 DNA: TGCAGTGCTAAGACTAGAGAGGGGGGTGGAGAGACCCAGTACTTC
CDR3 protein: CSAKTREGGGETQYF

V gene: TRBV7-9
J gene: TRBJ2-1
D gene: TRBD1
clone size: many
CDR3 DNA: TGTGCCAGCAGCTTACCGGGACAGGGGGCCAATGAGCAGTTCTTC
CDR3 protein: CASSLPGQGANEQFF

V gene: TRBV12-3/TRBV12-4
J gene: TRBJ1-5
D gene: TRBD1
clone size: many
CDR3 DNA: TGTGCCAGCAGGGAACGGACAGGGAGCAATCAGCCCCAGCATTTT
CDR3 protein: CASRERTGSNQPQHF

V gene: TRBV18
J gene: TRBJ2-5
D gene: .
clone size: .
CDR3 DNA: TGTGCCAGCTCAATCTACAGGGTGAAGGTGGGGAGTGGAGAGACCCAGTACTTC
CDR3 protein: CASSIYRVKVGSGETQYF